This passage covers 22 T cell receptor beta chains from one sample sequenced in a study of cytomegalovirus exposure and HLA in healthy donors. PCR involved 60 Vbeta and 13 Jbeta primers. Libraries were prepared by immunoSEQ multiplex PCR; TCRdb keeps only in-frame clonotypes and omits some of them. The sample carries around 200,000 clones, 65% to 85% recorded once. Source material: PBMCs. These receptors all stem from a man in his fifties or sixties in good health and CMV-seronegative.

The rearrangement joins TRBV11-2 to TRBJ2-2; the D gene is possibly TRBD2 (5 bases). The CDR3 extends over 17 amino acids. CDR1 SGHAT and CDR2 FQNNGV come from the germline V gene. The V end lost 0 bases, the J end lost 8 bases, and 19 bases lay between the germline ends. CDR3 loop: CASSLELWVGRGGELFF. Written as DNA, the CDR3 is TGTGCCAGCAGCTTAGAACTATGGGTCGGTCGGGGTGGGGAGCTGTTTTTT.

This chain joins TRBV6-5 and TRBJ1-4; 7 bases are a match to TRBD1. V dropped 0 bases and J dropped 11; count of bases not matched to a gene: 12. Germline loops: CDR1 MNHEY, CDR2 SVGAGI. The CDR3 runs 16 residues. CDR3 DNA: TGTGCCAGCAGTTACTCGAAGACAGGGTATAATAGTAAACTGTTTTTT. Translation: CASSYSKTGYNSKLFF.

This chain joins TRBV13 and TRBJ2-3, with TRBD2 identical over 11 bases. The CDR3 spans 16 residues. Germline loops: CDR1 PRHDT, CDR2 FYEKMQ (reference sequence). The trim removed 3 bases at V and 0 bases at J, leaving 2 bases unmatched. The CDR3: CASSLRLAGSTDTQYF. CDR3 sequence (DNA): TGTGCCAGCAGCTTGAGACTAGCGGGAAGCACAGATACGCAGTATTTT.

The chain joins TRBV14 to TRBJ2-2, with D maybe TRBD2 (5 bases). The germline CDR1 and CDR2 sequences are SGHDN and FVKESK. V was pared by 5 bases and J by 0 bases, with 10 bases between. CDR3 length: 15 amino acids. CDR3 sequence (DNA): TGTGCCAGCAGCACCACTAGGCCGAACACCGGGGAGCTGTTTTTT. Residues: CASSTTRPNTGELFF.

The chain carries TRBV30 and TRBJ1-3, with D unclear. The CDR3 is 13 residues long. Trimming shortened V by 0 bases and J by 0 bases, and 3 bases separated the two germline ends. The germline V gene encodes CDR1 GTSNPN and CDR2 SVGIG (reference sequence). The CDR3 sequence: CAWSVHSGNTIYF. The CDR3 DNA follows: TGTGCCTGGAGTGTCCACTCTGGAAACACCATATATTTT.

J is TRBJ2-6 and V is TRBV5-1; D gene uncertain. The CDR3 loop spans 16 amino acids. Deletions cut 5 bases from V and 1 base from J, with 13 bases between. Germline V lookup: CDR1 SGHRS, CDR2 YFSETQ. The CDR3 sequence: CASRKNIASGANVLTF. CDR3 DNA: TGCGCCAGCAGAAAAAATATAGCTTCTGGGGCCAACGTCCTGACTTTC.

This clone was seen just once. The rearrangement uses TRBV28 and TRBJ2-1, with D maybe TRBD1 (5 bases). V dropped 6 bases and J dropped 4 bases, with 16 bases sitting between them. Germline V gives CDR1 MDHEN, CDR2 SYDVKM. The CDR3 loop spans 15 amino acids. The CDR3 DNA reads TGTGCCAGCAGCCCCGACAGTAGACGGTACAATGAGCAGTTCTTC. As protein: CASSPDSRRYNEQFF.

The DNA of the CDR3 is TGTGCCAGCTTGGAATCAGGGGCGGAAGGGGCCAACGTCCTGACTTTC. It encodes CASLESGAEGANVLTF. The rearrangement links TRBV28 to TRBJ2-6; D possibly corresponds to TRBD1 (6 bases). The germline V gene has CDR1 MDHEN and CDR2 SYDVKM. This CDR3 region has 16 residues. The V gene lost 8 bases and the J gene lost 4 bases, with 18 bases spanning the gap.

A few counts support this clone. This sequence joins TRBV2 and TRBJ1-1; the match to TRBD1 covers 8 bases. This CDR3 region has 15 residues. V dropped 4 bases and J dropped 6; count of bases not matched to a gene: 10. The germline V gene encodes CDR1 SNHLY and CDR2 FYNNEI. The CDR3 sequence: CASSVRGTGTAEAFF. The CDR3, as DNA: TGTGCCAGCAGTGTAAGGGGGACAGGTACCGCTGAAGCTTTCTTT.

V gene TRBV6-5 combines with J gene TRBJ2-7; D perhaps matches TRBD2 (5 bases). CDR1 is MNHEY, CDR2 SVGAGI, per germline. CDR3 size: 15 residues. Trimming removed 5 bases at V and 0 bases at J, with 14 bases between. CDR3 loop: CASSLKRAASYEQYF. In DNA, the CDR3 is TGTGCCAGCAGTCTCAAGCGAGCGGCCTCCTACGAGCAGTACTTC.

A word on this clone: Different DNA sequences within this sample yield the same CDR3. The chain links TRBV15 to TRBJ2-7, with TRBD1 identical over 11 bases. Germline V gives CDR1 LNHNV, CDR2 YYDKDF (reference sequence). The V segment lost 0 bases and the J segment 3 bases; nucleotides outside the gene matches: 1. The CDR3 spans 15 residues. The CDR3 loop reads CATSREGQGGYEQYF. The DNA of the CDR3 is TGTGCCACCAGCAGAGAGGGACAGGGGGGCTACGAGCAGTACTTC.

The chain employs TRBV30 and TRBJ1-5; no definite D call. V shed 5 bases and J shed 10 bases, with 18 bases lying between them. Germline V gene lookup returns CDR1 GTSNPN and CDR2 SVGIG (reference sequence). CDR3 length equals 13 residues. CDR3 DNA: TGTGCCTGGTCTCCGGGAGACGGAAACCCCCAGCATTTT. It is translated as CAWSPGDGNPQHF.

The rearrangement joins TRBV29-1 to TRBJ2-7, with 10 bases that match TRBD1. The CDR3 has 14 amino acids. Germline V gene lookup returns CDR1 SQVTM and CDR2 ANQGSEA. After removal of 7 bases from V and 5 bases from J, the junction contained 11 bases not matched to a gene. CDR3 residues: CSAGGGQGVDEQYF. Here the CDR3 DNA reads TGCAGCGCGGGGGGAGGACAGGGGGTCGACGAGCAGTACTTC.

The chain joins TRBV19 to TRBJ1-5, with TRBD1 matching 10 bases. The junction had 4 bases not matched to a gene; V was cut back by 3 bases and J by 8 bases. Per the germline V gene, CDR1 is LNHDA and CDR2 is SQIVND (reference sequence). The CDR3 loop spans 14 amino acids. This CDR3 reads CASSMGQGYKPQHF. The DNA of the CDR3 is TGTGCCAGTAGTATGGGACAGGGGTATAAGCCCCAGCATTTT.

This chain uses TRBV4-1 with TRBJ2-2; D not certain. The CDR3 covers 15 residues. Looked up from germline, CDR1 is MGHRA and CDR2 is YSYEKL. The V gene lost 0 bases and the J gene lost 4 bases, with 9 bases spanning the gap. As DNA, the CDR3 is TGCGCCAGCAGCCAAGATTCGGTGTCCACCGGGGAGCTGTTTTTT. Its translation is CASSQDSVSTGELFF.

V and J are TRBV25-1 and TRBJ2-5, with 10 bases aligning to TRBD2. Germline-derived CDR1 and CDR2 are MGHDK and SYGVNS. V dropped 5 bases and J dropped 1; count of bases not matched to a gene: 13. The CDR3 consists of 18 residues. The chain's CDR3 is CASSSGTSVGKAQETQYF. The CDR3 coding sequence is TGTGCCAGCAGTTCCGGGACTAGCGTGGGAAAGGCCCAAGAGACCCAGTACTTC.

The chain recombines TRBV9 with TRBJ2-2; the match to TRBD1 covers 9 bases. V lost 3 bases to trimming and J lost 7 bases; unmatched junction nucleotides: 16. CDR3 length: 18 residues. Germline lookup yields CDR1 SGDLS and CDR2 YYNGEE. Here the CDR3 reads CASSAPGQGDYVHGELFF. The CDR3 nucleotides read TGTGCCAGCAGCGCCCCGGGACAGGGAGATTATGTCCACGGGGAGCTGTTTTTT.

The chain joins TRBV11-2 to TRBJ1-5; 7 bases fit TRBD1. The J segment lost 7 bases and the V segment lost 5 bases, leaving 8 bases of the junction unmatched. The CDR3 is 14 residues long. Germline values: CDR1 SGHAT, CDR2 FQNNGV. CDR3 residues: CASSVDRVGQPQHF. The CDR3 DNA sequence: TGTGCCAGCAGCGTCGACAGGGTGGGCCAGCCCCAGCATTTT.

CDR3 DNA: TGCGCCAGCAGGCCGGGACAGGGGGTTTTTAGCTCTGGAAACACCATATATTTT. As protein: CASRPGQGVFSSGNTIYF. V and J are TRBV4-1 and TRBJ1-3, with 11 bases fitting TRBD1. The CDR3 consists of 18 residues. The J segment lost 0 bases and the V segment lost 6 bases, leaving 10 bases of the junction unmatched. Germline-derived CDR1 and CDR2 are MGHRA and YSYEKL.

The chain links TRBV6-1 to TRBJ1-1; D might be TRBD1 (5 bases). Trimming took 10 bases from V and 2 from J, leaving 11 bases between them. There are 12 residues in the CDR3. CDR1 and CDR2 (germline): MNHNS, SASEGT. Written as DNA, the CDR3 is TGTGCCAATCGACAGAAAAACACTGAAGCTTTCTTT. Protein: CANRQKNTEAFF.

Here the CDR3 DNA reads TGTGCCAGCAGGGGTAGCGTGGGGGGGGGATCCTACGAGCAGTACTTC. It is translated as CASRGSVGGGSYEQYF. This rearrangement joins TRBV7-8 to TRBJ2-7, with 7 bases matching TRBD2. Germline CDR1 SGHVS, CDR2 FQNEAQ. The CDR3 runs 16 residues. V was clipped by 6 bases and J by 1 base; unmatched bases: 12. Full variable domain (rest looked up from reference TRBV7-8 and TRBJ2-7): GAGVSQSPRYKVAKRGQDVALRCDPISGHVSLFWYQQALGQGPEFLTYFQNEAQLDKSGLPSDRFFAERPEGSVSTLKIQRTQQEDSAVYLCASRGSVGGGSYEQYFGPGTRLTVT.

The CDR3 loop is CASSLGANSGANVLTF. In DNA, the CDR3 is TGCGCCAGCAGCTTGGGGGCTAACTCTGGGGCCAACGTCCTGACTTTC. V and J are TRBV5-1 and TRBJ2-6; D is unresolved. This CDR3 comprises 16 residues. Per germline, CDR1 SGHRS and CDR2 YFSETQ. Trimming stripped 0 bases from V and 0 bases from J, with 7 bases between.